This TCR beta chain was obtained from a study of T cell repertoires in cytomegalovirus infection. Study at large: It was the public TCR beta signatures that indicated both CMV infection and matching HLA type. The study's findings and limits: Carriers of CMV and the relevant HLA type were discriminated by public TCR beta frequency. There were HLA-C-restricted CMV-specific TCR beta clonotypes dominating the ex vivo response.

Each CDR3 protein is one row after TCRdb ran MiXCR on the reads. This repertoire shows approximately 750,000 distinct CDR3 sequences, about 40% found once; its top ten account for roughly 2.8%. As regards this clonotype: Its antigen is not known.

Germline CDR1 and CDR2: MDHEN and SYDVKM. This CDR3 spans 14 amino acids. Trimming shortened V by 7 bases and J by 0 bases, and 12 bases separated the two germline ends. The sequence was obtained from a human donor in good health (CMV status not recorded). Some clones in this sample may be carry-over from other donors' samples. This chain joins TRBV28 and TRBJ2-5; D ambiguous. Sequences were obtained from PBMCs. This CDR3 is CASTPRRYQETQYF. CDR3 coding DNA: TGTGCCAGCACCCCCCGCAGATACCAAGAGACCCAGTACTTC.